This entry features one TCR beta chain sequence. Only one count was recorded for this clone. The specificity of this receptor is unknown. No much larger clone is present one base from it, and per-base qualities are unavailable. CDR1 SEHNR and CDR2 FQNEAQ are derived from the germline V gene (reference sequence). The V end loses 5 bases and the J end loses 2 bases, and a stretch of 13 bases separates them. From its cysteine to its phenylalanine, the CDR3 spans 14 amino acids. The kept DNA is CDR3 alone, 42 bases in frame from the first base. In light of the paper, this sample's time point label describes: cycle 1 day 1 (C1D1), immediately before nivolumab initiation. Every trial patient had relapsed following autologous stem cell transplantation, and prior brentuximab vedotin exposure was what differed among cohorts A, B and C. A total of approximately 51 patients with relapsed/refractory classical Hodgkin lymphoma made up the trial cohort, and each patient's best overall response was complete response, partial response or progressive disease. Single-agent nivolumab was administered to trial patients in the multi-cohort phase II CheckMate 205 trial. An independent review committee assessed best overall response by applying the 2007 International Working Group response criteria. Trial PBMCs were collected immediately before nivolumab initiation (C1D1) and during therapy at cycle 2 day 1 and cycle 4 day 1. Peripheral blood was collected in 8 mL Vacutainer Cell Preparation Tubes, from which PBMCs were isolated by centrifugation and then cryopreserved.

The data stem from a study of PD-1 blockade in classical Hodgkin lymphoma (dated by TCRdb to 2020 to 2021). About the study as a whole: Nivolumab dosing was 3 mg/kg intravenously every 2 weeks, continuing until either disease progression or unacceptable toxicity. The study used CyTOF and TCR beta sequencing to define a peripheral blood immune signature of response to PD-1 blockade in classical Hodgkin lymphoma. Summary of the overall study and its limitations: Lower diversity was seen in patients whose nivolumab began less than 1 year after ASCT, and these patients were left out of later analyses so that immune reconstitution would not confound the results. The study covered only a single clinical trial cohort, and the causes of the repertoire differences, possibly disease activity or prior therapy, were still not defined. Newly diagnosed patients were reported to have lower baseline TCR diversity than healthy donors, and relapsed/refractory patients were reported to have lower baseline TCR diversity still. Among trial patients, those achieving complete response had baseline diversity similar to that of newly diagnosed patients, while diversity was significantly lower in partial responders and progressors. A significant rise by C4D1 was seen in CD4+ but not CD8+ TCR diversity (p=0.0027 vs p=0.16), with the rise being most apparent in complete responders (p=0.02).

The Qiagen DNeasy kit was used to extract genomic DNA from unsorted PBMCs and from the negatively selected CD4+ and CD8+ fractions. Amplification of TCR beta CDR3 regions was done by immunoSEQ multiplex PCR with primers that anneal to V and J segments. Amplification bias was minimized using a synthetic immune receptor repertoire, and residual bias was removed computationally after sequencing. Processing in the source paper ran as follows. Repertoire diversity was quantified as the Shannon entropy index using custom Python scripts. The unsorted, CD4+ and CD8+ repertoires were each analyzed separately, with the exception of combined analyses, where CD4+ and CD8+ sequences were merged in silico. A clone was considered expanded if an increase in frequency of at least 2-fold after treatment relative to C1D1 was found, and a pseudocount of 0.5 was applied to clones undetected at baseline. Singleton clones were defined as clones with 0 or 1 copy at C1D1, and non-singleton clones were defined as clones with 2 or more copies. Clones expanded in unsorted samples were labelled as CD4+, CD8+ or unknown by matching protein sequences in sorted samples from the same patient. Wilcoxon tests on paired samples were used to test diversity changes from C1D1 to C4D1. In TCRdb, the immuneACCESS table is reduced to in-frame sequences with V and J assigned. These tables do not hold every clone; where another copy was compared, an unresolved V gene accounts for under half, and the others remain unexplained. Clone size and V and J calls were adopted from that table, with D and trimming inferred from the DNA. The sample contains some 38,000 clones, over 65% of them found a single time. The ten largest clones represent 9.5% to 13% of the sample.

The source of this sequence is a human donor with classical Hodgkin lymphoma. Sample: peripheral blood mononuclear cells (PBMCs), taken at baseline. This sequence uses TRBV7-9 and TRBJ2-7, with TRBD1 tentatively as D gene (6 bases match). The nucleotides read TGTGCCAGCAGCCGACAACAGGGAGCCTACGAGCAGTACTTC. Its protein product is CASSRQQGAYEQYF. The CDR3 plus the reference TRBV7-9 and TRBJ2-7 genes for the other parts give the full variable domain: DTGVSQNPRHKITKRGQNVTFRCDPISEHNRLYWYRQTLGQGPEFLTYFQNEAQLEKSRLLSDRFSAERPKGSFSTLEIQRTEQGDSAMYLCASSRQQGAYEQYFGPGTRLTVT.